This record concerns one T cell receptor (beta chain) sequence. This sample was taken from a study of blood T cell repertoires in COVID-19. Only in-frame clones appear in the TCRdb table, and some are missing; sequencing was by immunoSEQ multiplex PCR. The profile shows some 350,000 clones, 75% to 90% of them singletons. The CDR3 length is 16 residues. Germline V gene lookup returns CDR1 LNHDA and CDR2 SQIVND (reference sequence). Trimming cost V 0 bases and J 4 bases, with 13 bases left between them. Sequenced sample: peripheral blood. The TCR sequence derives from a woman between 45 and 65 years old with COVID-19, enrolled during active disease. J is TRBJ2-1 and V is TRBV19; a possible D gene is TRBD1 (6 bases). The CDR3 bases are TGTGCCAGTAGTATAGATAACAGGGCCCCTTACAATGAGCAGTTCTTC. This gives the protein CASSIDNRAPYNEQFF.